This T cell receptor beta chain was captured by sequencing in a study of T-cell reconstitution after alpha-beta-depleted transplantation in children. Trimming took 0 bases from V and 2 from J, leaving 19 bases between them. The germline V gene encodes CDR1 LGHNA and CDR2 YSLEER. CDR3 length: 19 residues. Preparing the TCRbeta library involved the use of unique molecular identifiers. TCRdb re-called the PCR reads with MiXCR, one entry per CDR3 protein. The table has about 500,000 distinct CDR3 sequences, 30% to 35% seen once; the top ten hold more than 2%. The sample in question was PBMCs from the stem cell graft donor, obtained from the stem cell graft. This sequence was found in a human donor who donated a stem cell graft to a child with aplastic anemia. The chain has TRBV4-3 and TRBJ1-4, with a tentative D call TRBD1 (5 bases). The CDR3, as DNA: TGCGCCAGCAGCCAAGATCTTGCCAGGGAGAAGGGGACTAATGAAAAACTGTTTTTT. This codes for CASSQDLAREKGTNEKLFF.